These 23 T cell receptor beta chains were all obtained from the same sample, sequenced in a study of CD8 T cells in Susac syndrome. RNA amounts of roughly 0.5 to 1 ug underwent reverse transcription with random hexamers. MiXCR, run by TCRdb on the immunoSEQ multiplex PCR reads, gives a single entry per CDR3 protein. This table has roughly 120,000 distinct CDR3 sequences, around 97% appearing once. Material for sequencing was CD4+ T cells from PBMCs. These receptors were taken from a human donor in good health.

The chain is built from TRBV29-1 and TRBJ2-5; 7 nucleotides align to TRBD2. V shed 5 bases and J 2 bases; nucleotides not matched to a gene: 11. Germline CDR1 and CDR2: SQVTM and ANQGSEA. The CDR3 is 15 amino acids. CDR3 in amino acids: CSVYRPWEGQETQYF. The CDR3 DNA is TGCAGCGTTTACCGCCCGTGGGAGGGACAAGAGACCCAGTACTTC.

The genes are TRBV9 and TRBJ1-6; tentative D call: TRBD1 (5 bases). Trimming left V 0 bases short and J 9 bases short, with 10 bases between. Germline-derived CDR1 and CDR2 are SGDLS and YYNGEE. This CDR3 is 14 amino acids long. CDR3 amino acids: CASSVAQGGSPLHF. The CDR3 DNA follows: TGTGCCAGCAGCGTAGCCCAGGGTGGTTCACCCCTCCACTTT.

V usage is TRBV5-1 and J usage is TRBJ2-1, with 10 bases fitting TRBD2. Germline V CDR1 and CDR2: SGHRS, YFSETQ. CDR3 length: 16 residues. Trimming removed 4 bases from V and 6 bases from J; junction bases left unmatched: 10. The CDR3: CASSRITSGASNEQFF. In nucleotides, the CDR3 is TGCGCCAGCAGCCGTATAACTAGCGGGGCTTCCAATGAGCAGTTCTTC.

The V gene is TRBV19, the J gene TRBJ1-5, with D possibly being TRBD1 (5 bases). V was cut by 7 bases and J by 6 bases, with 19 bases left in between. Germline CDR1 is LNHDA and CDR2 is SQIVND (reference sequence). CDR3 size: 15 residues. The CDR3 region is CASKVGTPGSQPQHF. The CDR3 DNA is TGTGCCAGTAAAGTGGGGACCCCCGGGAGTCAGCCCCAGCATTTT.

A single count supports this clonotype. The chain recombines TRBV28 with TRBJ2-7; 13 bases align to TRBD2. The germline gives CDR1 MDHEN, CDR2 SYDVKM. The CDR3 length is 15 residues. J lost 4 bases, V lost 7 bases, and 7 bases had no gene match. The CDR3 protein is CASIPGLAGKYEQYF. Here the CDR3 DNA reads TGTGCCAGCATCCCGGGACTAGCGGGAAAATACGAGCAGTACTTC.

The chain couples TRBV29-1 to TRBJ1-3; D unresolved. V gave up 7 bases and J gave up 8 bases, with 12 bases separating them. The CDR3 totals 11 residues. The germline CDR1 and CDR2 sequences are SQVTM and ANQGSEA. CDR3 DNA: TGCAGCGCCCACCCCCGCGACACCATATATTTT. Translation gives CSAHPRDTIYF. Together with reference TRBV29-1 and TRBJ1-3, the CDR3 gives the full variable domain: SAVISQKPSRDICQRGTSLTIQCQVDSQVTMMFWYRQQPGQSLTLIATANQGSEATYESGFVIDKFPISRPNLTFSTLTVSNMSPEDSSIYLCSAHPRDTIYFGEGSWLTVV.

The chain carries TRBV27 and TRBJ2-7, with a tentative D call TRBD2 (5 bases). CDR1 and CDR2 from the germline V gene are MNHEY and SMNVEV (reference sequence). V lost 6 bases and J 4 bases, leaving 13 bases between the germline ends. The CDR3 length is 13 residues. CDR3 coding DNA: TGTGCCAGCAGCCCCCCCCCGGGGTACGAGCAGTACTTC. Its translation is CASSPPPGYEQYF.

The chain has TRBV28 and TRBJ1-5; unclear D gene. There are 14 residues in the CDR3. V dropped 5 bases and J dropped 4 bases, with 12 bases sitting between them. The germline V gene has CDR1 MDHEN and CDR2 SYDVKM. CDR3 sequence reads: CASSNGMENQPQHF. For the CDR3, the DNA is TGTGCCAGCAGTAACGGGATGGAAAATCAGCCCCAGCATTTT.

This sequence joins TRBV23-1 and TRBJ1-5, with 7 bases fitting TRBD1. TRBV23-1 is an open reading frame whose function is uncertain. The CDR3 is 15 amino acids. V gave up 0 bases and J gave up 9 bases; unmatched junction bases: 8. CDR3: CASSQSSQGGLPQHF. CDR3 nucleotide sequence: TGCGCCAGCAGTCAATCGAGCCAGGGGGGATTGCCCCAGCATTTT.

The rearrangement uses TRBV7-2 and TRBJ1-4; 9 nucleotides line up with TRBD1. This CDR3 is built from 14 residues. V dropped 6 bases and J dropped 8; count of bases not matched to a gene: 7. CDR1 is SGHTA and CDR2 is FQGNSA in the germline V gene. The CDR3 sequence: CASRTGTGLEKLFF. For the CDR3, the DNA is TGTGCCAGCAGGACCGGGACAGGGTTAGAAAAACTGTTTTTT.

The rearrangement uses TRBV6-1 and TRBJ2-2, with D perhaps matching TRBD1 (5 bases). The CDR3 loop spans 13 amino acids. Germline CDR1 is MNHNS and CDR2 is SASEGT. The V end was cut by 6 bases, the J end by 4 bases, with 9 bases between. CDR3 sequence: CASRAGFTGELFF. The CDR3 DNA sequence: TGTGCCAGCAGAGCAGGGTTCACCGGGGAGCTGTTTTTT.

The J gene is TRBJ2-3, the V gene TRBV6-1; the D gene could be TRBD1 or TRBD2 (5 bases each). The CDR3 consists of 16 residues. Trimming left V 6 bases short and J 2 bases short, with 18 bases between. Germline lookup yields CDR1 MNHNS and CDR2 SASEGT. The CDR3 DNA reads TGTGCCAGCAGCCGCCGTGTGTTTGGGACCACAGATACGCAGTATTTT. Translating gives CASSRRVFGTTDTQYF.

The gene calls are TRBV28 and TRBJ2-3; D is unresolved. Trimming cost V 2 bases and J 0 bases, with 6 bases left between them. CDR3 length: 14 amino acids. The V gene's germline CDR1 is MDHEN and CDR2 SYDVKM. CDR3 protein: CASSLIYSTDTQYF. The CDR3 coding sequence is TGTGCCAGCAGTTTAATCTACAGCACAGATACGCAGTATTTT.

The chain combines TRBV19 with TRBJ2-1; TRBD2 matches 9 bases. Germline V CDR1 and CDR2: LNHDA, SQIVND (reference sequence). V lost 10 bases to trimming and J lost 13 bases; unmatched junction nucleotides: 11. The CDR3 is made up of 12 amino acids. In DNA, the CDR3 is TGTGCCACCAAAATACATAGCGGGAGCCAGTTCTTC. Its protein product is CATKIHSGSQFF.

The chain combines TRBV5-1 with TRBJ2-1; 9 bases agree with TRBD2. Per germline, CDR1 SGHRS and CDR2 YFSETQ. This CDR3 is built from 17 residues. The V gene end was trimmed by 4 bases and the J gene end by 5 bases; junction bases not matched to a gene: 13. In nucleotides, the CDR3 is TGCGCCAGCAGCATCGACGGTAGCGGGGGCCACCACAATGAGCAGTTCTTC. Translated, it gives CASSIDGSGGHHNEQFF.

DNA for the CDR3: TGTGCCAGTAGTATGAGAGCGGGGGGGCGATACAATGAGCAGTTCTTC. Translated: CASSMRAGGRYNEQFF. The chain recombines TRBV19 with TRBJ2-1, with 10 bases aligning to TRBD2. The CDR3 sequence is 16 residues long. Germline values: CDR1 LNHDA, CDR2 SQIVND (reference sequence). J lost 4 bases, V lost 3 bases, and 6 bases had no gene match.

The chain combines TRBV20-1 with TRBJ2-7; 11 bases map to TRBD1. CDR3 length equals 13 residues. Germline CDR1 and CDR2: DFQATT and SNEGSKA (reference sequence). The trim removed 6 bases at V and 5 bases at J, leaving 6 bases unmatched. This CDR3 reads CSATTDRGHEQYF. Here the CDR3 DNA reads TGCAGTGCCACCACGGACAGGGGGCACGAGCAGTACTTC.

V and J are TRBV12-3 or TRBV12-4 and TRBJ2-6; TRBD1 matches 11 bases. This CDR3 comprises 17 residues. V lost 6 bases and J lost 4; bases outside the gene matches: 8. This CDR3 reads CASSSGDRGAGANVLTF. Here the CDR3 DNA reads TGTGCCAGCAGCTCCGGGGACAGGGGGGCCGGGGCCAACGTCCTGACTTTC.

This rearrangement joins TRBV3-1 to TRBJ2-7; D is undetermined. This CDR3 comprises 13 residues. V shed 1 base and J shed 4 bases, with 8 bases lying between them. Germline CDR1 LGHDT, CDR2 YNNKEL (reference sequence). The DNA for the CDR3 is TGTGCCAGCAGCCAAGGGCTACAATACGAGCAGTACTTC. As protein: CASSQGLQYEQYF.

This sequence joins TRBV11-2 and TRBJ2-2, with 14 bases matching TRBD2. Germline V CDR1 and CDR2: SGHAT, FQNNGV. The CDR3 spans 20 residues. With 4 bases clipped from V and 3 bases from J, the junction kept 13 bases outside the gene matches. CDR3 sequence (DNA): TGTGCCAGCAGCTATCTACCACCGGGACTAGCGGGAGTCTACACCGGGGAGCTGTTTTTT. This codes for CASSYLPPGLAGVYTGELFF.

The chain has TRBV12-3 or TRBV12-4 and TRBJ2-4; TRBD2 matches 11 bases. The CDR3 has 16 residues. V was clipped by 3 bases and J by 3 bases; unmatched bases: 4. The CDR3 reads CASSFSGGAVKNIQYF. The CDR3 nucleotides are TGTGCCAGCAGTTTTAGCGGGGGGGCCGTCAAAAACATTCAGTACTTC.

The gene calls are TRBV20-1 and TRBJ1-5; tentatively, D is TRBD1 (5 bases). V dropped 5 bases and J dropped 0 bases, with 8 bases sitting between them. This CDR3 has 13 amino acids. Looked up from germline, CDR1 is DFQATT and CDR2 is SNEGSKA (reference sequence). The CDR3 reads CSAEQDSNQPQHF. The CDR3 bases are TGCAGTGCTGAACAGGATAGCAATCAGCCCCAGCATTTT.

The table lists this clonotype with a count of one. The rearrangement links TRBV28 to TRBJ1-1, with D maybe TRBD1 (5 bases). The V end was cut by 6 bases, the J end by 4 bases, with 15 bases between. The CDR3 contains 14 residues. From germline, CDR1 is MDHEN and CDR2 SYDVKM. Written as DNA, the CDR3 is TGTGCCAGCAGAGAGGGTACGGGGGGCACTGAAGCTTTCTTT. It specifies CASREGTGGTEAFF.